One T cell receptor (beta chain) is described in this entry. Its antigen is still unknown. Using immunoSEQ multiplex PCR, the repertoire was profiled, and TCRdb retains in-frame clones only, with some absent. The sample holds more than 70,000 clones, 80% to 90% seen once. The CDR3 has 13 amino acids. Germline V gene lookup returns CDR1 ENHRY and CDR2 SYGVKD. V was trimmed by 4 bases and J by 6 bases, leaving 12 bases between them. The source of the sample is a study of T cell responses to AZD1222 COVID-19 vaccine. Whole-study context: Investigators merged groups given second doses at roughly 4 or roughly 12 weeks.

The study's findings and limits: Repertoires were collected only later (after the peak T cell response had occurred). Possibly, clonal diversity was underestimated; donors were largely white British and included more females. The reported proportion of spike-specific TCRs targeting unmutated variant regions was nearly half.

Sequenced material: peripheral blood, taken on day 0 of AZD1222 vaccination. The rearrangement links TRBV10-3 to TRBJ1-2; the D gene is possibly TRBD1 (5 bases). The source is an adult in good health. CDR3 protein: CAISGTGEHGYTF. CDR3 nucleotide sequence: TGTGCCATCAGTGGGACGGGGGAGCATGGCTACACCTTC.